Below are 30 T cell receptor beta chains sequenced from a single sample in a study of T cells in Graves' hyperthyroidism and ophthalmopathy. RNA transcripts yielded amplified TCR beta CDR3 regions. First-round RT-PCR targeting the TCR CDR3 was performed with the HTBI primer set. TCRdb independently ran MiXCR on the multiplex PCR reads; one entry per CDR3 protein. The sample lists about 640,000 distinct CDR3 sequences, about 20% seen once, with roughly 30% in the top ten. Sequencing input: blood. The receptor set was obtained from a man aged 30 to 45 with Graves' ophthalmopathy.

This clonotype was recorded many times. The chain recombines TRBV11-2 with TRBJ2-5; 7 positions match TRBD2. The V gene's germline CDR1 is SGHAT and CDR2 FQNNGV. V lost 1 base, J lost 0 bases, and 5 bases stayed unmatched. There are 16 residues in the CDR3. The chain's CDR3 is CASSLGGGVYQETQYF. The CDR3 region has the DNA TGTGCCAGCAGCTTAGGGGGAGGGGTCTACCAAGAGACCCAGTACTTC. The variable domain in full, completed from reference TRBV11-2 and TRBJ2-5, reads EAGVAQSPRYKIIEKRQSVAFWCNPISGHATLYWYQQILGQGPKLLIQFQNNGVVDDSQLPKDRFSAERLKGVDSTLKIQPAKLEDSAVYLCASSLGGGVYQETQYFGPGTRLLVL.

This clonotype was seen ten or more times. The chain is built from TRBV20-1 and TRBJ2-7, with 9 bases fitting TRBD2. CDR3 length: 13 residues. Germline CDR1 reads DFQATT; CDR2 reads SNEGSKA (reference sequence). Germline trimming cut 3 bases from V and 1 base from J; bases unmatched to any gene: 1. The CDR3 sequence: CSARTSGSYEQYF. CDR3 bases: TGCAGTGCTAGGACTAGCGGTTCCTACGAGCAGTACTTC.

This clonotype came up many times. DNA for the CDR3: TGTGCCAGCAGTTGGGACAGAAGCTATGGCTACACCTTC. It codes for CASSWDRSYGYTF. V and J are TRBV12-3 or TRBV12-4 and TRBJ1-2, with 7 bases aligning to TRBD1. V was pared by 4 bases and J by 4 bases, with 3 bases of the junction left unmatched. This CDR3 has 13 amino acids.

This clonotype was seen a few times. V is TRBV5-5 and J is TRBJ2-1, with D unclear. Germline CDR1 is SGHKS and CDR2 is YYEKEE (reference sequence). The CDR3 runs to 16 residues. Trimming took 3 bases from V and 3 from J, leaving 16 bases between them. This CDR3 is CASSSRERSFYNEQFF. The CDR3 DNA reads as TGTGCCAGCAGCTCCCGTGAGAGGTCCTTCTACAATGAGCAGTTCTTC.

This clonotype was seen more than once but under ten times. DNA for the CDR3: TGTGCCAGCTCCGGGACAGGGGCCTCTGGAAACACCATATATTTT. It yields the protein CASSGTGASGNTIYF. The chain joins TRBV28 to TRBJ1-3, with 10 bases matching TRBD1. Germline V CDR1 and CDR2: MDHEN, SYDVKM. The CDR3 runs 15 residues. V was pared by 8 bases and J by 0 bases, with 4 bases of the junction left unmatched.

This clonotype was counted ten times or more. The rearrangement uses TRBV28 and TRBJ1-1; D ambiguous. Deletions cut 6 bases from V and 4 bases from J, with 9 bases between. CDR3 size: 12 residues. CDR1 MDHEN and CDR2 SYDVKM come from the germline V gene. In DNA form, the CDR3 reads TGTGCCAGCAGGACTTATAGCACTGAAGCTTTCTTT. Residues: CASRTYSTEAFF.

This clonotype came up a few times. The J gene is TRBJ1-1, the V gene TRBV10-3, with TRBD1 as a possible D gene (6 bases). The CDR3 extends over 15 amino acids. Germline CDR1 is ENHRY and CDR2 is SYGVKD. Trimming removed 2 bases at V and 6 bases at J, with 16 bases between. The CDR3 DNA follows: TGTGCCATCAGTGAGCATGACAGGTCGGGCGCTGAAGCTTTCTTT. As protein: CAISEHDRSGAEAFF.

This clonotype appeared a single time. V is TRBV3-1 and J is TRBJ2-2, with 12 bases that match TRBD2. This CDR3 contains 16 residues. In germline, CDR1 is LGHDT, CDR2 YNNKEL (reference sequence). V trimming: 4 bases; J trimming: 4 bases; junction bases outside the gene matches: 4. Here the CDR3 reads CASSPTSGSPTGELFF. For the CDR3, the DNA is TGTGCCAGCAGCCCGACTAGCGGGAGTCCCACCGGGGAGCTGTTTTTT.

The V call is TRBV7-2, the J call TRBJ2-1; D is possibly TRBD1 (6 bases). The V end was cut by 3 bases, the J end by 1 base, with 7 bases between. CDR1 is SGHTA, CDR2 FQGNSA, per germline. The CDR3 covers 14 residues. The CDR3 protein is CASSFDRSYNEQFF. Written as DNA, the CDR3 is TGTGCCAGCAGCTTTGACAGGTCCTACAATGAGCAGTTCTTC.

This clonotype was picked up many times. The CDR3 loop reads CASSVQGLDTEAFF. In nucleotides, the CDR3 is TGTGCCAGCAGTGTCCAGGGGCTGGACACTGAAGCTTTCTTT. This chain joins TRBV6-1 and TRBJ1-1; possibly TRBD1 for D (6 bases). CDR3 length: 14 amino acids. Germline lookup yields CDR1 MNHNS and CDR2 SASEGT. With 4 bases removed from V and 3 bases from J, the gap between germline ends came to 12 bases.

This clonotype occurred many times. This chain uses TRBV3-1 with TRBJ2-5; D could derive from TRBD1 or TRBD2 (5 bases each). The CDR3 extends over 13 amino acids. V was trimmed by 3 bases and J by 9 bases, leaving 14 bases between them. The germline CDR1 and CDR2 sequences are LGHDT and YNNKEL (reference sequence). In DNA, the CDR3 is TGTGCCAGCAGCCAGAGATGGGGGTTGGCCCAGTACTTC. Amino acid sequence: CASSQRWGLAQYF.

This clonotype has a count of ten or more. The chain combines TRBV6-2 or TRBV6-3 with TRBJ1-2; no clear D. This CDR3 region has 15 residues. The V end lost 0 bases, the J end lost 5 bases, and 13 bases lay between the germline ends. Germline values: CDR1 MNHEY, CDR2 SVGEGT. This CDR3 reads CASSYSLDRKYGYTF. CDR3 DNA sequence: TGTGCCAGCAGTTACTCATTGGACCGAAAATATGGCTACACCTTC.

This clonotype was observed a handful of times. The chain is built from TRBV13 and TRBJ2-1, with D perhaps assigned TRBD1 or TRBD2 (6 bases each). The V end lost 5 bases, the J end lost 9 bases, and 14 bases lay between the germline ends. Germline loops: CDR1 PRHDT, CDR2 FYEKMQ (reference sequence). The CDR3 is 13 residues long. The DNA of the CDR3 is TGTGCCAGCAGCCCGGGGGCTCAACCTGAGCAGTTCTTC. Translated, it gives CASSPGAQPEQFF.

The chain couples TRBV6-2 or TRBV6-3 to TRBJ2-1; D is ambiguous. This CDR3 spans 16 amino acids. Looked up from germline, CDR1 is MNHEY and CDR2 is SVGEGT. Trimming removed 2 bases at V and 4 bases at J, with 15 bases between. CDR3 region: CASSYAALGEYNEQFF. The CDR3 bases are TGTGCCAGCAGTTACGCCGCGCTGGGCGAGTACAATGAGCAGTTCTTC.

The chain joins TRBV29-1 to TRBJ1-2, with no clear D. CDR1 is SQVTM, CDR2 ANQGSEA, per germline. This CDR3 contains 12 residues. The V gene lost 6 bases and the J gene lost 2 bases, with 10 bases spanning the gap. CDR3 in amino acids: CSVTVSNYGYTF. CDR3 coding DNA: TGCAGCGTCACAGTTTCCAACTATGGCTACACCTTC.

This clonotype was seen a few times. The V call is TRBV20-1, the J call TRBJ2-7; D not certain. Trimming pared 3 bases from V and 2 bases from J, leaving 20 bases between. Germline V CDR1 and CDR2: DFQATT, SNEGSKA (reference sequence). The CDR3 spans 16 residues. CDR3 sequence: CSARAPQLLKTYEQYF. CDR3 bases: TGCAGTGCTAGGGCCCCACAGCTCCTCAAGACCTACGAGCAGTACTTC.

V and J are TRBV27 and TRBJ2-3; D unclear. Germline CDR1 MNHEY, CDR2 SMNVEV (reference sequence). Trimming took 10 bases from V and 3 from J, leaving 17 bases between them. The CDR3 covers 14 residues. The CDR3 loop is CAIGENGVTDTQYF. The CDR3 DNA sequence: TGTGCCATCGGAGAGAACGGAGTGACAGATACGCAGTATTTT.

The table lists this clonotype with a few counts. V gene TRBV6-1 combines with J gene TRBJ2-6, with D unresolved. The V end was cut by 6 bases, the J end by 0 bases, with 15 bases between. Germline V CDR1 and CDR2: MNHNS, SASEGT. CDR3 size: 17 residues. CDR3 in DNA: TGTGCCAGCAGGGGCGGACCGATTAGCTCTGGGGCCAACGTCCTGACTTTC. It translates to CASRGGPISSGANVLTF.

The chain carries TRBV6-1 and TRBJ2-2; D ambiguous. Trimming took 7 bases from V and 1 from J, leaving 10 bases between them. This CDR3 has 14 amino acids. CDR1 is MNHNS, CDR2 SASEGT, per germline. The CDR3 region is CASMVPGNTGELFF. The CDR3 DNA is TGTGCCAGCATGGTCCCTGGGAACACCGGGGAGCTGTTTTTT.

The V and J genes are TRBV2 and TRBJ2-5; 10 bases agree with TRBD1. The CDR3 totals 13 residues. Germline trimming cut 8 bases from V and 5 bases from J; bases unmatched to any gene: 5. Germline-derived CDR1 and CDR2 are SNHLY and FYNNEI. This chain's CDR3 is CASAAGQGETQYF. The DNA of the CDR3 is TGTGCCAGCGCCGCGGGACAGGGGGAGACCCAGTACTTC.

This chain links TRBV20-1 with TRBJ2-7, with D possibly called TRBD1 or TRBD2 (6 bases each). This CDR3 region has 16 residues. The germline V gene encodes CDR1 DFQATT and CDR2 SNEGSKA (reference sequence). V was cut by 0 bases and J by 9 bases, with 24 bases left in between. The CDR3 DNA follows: TGCAGTGCTAGAGACGGGGGCGCGGGAACGCGGGTCGGGCAGTACTTC. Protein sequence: CSARDGGAGTRVGQYF.

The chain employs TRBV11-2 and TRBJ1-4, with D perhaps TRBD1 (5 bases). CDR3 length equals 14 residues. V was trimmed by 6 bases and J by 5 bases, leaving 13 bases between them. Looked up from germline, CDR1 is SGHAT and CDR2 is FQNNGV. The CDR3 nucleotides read TGTGCCAGCAGTTTACGACAGCTAAATGAAAAACTGTTTTTT. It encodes CASSLRQLNEKLFF.

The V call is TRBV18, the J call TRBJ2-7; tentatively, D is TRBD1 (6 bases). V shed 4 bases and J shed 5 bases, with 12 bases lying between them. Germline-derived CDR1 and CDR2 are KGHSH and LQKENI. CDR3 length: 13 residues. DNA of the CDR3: TGTGCCAGCTCACTTACAGGGTCCCACGAGCAGTACTTC. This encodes CASSLTGSHEQYF.

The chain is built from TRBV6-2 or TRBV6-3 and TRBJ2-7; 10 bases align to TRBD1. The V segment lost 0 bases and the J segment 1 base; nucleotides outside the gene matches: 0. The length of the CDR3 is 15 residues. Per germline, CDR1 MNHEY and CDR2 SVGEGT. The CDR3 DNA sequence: TGTGCCAGCAGTTACTCGGACAGGGGGTCCTACGAGCAGTACTTC. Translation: CASSYSDRGSYEQYF.

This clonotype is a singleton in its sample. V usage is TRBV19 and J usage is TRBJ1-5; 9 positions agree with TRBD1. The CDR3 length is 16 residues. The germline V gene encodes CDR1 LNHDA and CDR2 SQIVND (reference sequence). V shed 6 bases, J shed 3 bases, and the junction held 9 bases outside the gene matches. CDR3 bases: TGTGCCAGTAGGTGGGGGGGACAGGGATACAATCAGCCCCAGCATTTT. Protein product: CASRWGGQGYNQPQHF. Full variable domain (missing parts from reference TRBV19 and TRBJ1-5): DGGITQSPKYLFRKEGQNVTLSCEQNLNHDAMYWYRQDPGQGLRLIYYSQIVNDFQKGDIAEGYSVSREKKESFPLTVTSAQKNPTAFYLCASRWGGQGYNQPQHFGDGTRLSIL.

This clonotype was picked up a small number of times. CDR3 sequence reads: CASSLGQGVAGPSYNEQFF. The CDR3, as DNA: TGTGCCAGCAGCTTAGGACAGGGGGTAGCGGGCCCCTCCTACAATGAGCAGTTCTTC. The chain has TRBV7-9 and TRBJ2-1; 9 nucleotides match TRBD1. The CDR3 runs to 19 residues. V gave up 1 base and J gave up 0 bases; unmatched junction bases: 10. Germline assignment: CDR1 SEHNR and CDR2 FQNEAQ (reference sequence).

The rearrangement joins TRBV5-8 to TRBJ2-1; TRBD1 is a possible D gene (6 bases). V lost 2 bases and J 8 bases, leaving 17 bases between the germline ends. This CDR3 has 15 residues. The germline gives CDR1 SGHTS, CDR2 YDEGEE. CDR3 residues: CASSFGRGLSDEQFF. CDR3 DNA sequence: TGTGCCAGCAGCTTTGGAAGGGGGTTGAGTGATGAGCAGTTCTTC. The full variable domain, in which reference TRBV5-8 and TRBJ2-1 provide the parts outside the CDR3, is EAGVTQSPTHLIKTRGQQATLRCSPISGHTSVYWYQQALGLGLQFLLWYDEGEERNRGNFPPRFSGRQFPNYSSELNVNALELEDSALYLCASSFGRGLSDEQFFGPGTRLTVL.

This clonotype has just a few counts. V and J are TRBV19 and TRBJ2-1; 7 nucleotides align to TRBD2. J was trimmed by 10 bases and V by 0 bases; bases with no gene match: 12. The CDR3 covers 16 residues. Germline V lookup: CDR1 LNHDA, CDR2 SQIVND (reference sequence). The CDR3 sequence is CASSIDQASGLGEQFF. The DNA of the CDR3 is TGTGCCAGTAGTATAGATCAAGCTAGCGGTCTAGGAGAGCAGTTCTTC.

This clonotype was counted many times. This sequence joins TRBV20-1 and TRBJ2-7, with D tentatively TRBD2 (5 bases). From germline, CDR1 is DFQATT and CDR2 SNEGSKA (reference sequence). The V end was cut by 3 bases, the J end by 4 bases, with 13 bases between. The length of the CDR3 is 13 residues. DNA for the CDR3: TGCAGTGCTAGTCAGGACTCGGTATACGAGCAGTACTTC. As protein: CSASQDSVYEQYF.

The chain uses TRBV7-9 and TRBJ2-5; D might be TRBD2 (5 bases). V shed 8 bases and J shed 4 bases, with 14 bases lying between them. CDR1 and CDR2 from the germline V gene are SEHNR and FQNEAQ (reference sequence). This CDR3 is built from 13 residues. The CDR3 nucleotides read TGTGCCAGCCTCGGCCCCGGAGGAGAGACCCAGTACTTC. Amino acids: CASLGPGGETQYF.